The 2 T cell receptor beta chains listed next were all sequenced from one sample in a study of T cells in localized non-small cell lung cancer. Assay used: immunoSEQ multiplex PCR; TCRdb lists only in-frame clones, some missing. The data show 10,000 to 15,000 clones, about 86% seen once. This sample comprised peripheral blood, obtained before any cancer treatment. The receptors shown here come from a male donor aged 60 or over with stage III lung adenocarcinoma.

The V gene is TRBV27, the J gene TRBJ1-1; D perhaps matches TRBD1 (6 bases). Trimming shortened V by 4 bases and J by 5 bases, and 23 bases separated the two germline ends. Looked up from germline, CDR1 is MNHEY and CDR2 is SMNVEV (reference sequence). The CDR3 runs to 17 residues. DNA for the CDR3: TGTGCCAGCAGTTCCTACAGGGTCATGGGGCAGAGAACTGAAGCTTTCTTT. It specifies CASSSYRVMGQRTEAFF.

The chain joins TRBV14 to TRBJ1-4; D possibly corresponds to TRBD1 (6 bases). The CDR3 runs to 17 residues. The germline CDR1 and CDR2 sequences are SGHDN and FVKESK. Trimming took 4 bases from V and 3 from J, leaving 18 bases between them. The CDR3 reads CASSLLPYRVSNEKLFF. The CDR3 DNA is TGTGCCAGCAGCCTCTTGCCCTACAGGGTATCTAATGAAAAACTGTTTTTT.